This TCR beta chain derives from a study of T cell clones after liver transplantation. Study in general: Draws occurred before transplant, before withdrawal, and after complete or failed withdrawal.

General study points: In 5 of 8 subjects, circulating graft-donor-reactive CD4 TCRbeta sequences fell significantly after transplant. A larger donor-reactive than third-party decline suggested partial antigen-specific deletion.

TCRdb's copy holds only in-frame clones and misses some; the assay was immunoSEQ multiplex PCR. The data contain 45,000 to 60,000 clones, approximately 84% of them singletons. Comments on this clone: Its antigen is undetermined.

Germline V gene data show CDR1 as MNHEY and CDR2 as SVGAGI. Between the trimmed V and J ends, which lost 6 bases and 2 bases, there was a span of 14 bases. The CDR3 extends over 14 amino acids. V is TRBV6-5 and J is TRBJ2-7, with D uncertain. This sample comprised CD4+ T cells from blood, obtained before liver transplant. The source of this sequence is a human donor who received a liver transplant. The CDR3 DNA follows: TGTGCCAGCAGCGACCCGACACCTCCCTACGAGCAGTACTTC. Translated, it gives CASSDPTPPYEQYF.